This T cell receptor (beta chain) was observed in a study of blood T cell repertoires in COVID-19. Turning to the study itself: Samples came from the United States, Italy and Spain, spanning acute and convalescent COVID-19. The cDNA or gDNA used as material had been derived from T cells, B-cell-depleted T cells, or PBMCs.

Sequenced by immunoSEQ multiplex PCR; TCRdb stores in-frame clones only, minus some. The sample includes 140,000 to 150,000 clones, approximately 85% of them seen just once. Patients at the Seattle site were enrolled during active infection and followed longitudinally. V trimming: 0 bases; J trimming: 6 bases; junction bases outside the gene matches: 8. This CDR3 spans 16 amino acids. Germline CDR1 LGHNA, CDR2 YNFKEQ. This clone was counted a few times. This sequence was found in a woman in her fifties or sixties with COVID-19, enrolled during active disease. The chain recombines TRBV4-2 with TRBJ1-5; 7 nucleotides agree with TRBD1. The sequenced material came from peripheral blood. CDR3 nucleotide sequence: TGTGCCAGCAGCCAAGAAGTGACAGGGTGGATTCAGCCCCAGCATTTT. Translation: CASSQEVTGWIQPQHF.